The clone carrying this T cell receptor beta chain was recorded a few times. As yet, its antigen is unknown. This entry belongs to a study of post-analysis software for immune sequencing data. General study findings and limits: Compared with controls, patients had more of about 5 TRBV segments, including TRBV5-6, TRBV5-1 and TRBV20-1.

Trimming cost V 7 bases and J 5 bases, with 20 bases left between them. The CDR3 totals 15 residues. CDR1 SGHTA and CDR2 FQGNSA come from the germline V gene. TCR beta cDNA libraries had unique molecular identifiers. Each CDR3 protein gets one entry after TCRdb re-called the PCR reads with MiXCR. The sample records over 300,000 distinct CDR3 sequences, around 33% being singletons. The sequenced sample was blood. The sequence came from a girl aged 5 to 17 with multiple sclerosis. This chain links TRBV7-2 with TRBJ1-1; the D is unclear. Here the CDR3 DNA reads TGTGCCAGCACCGGATCCCCTTTGGAGTTTACTGAAGCTTTCTTT. Its translation: CASTGSPLEFTEAFF.